This passage covers 12 T cell receptor beta chains from one sample sequenced in a study of neurological immune-mediated disorders. TCRdb re-derived calls from the 5' RACE reads in MiXCR, one entry per CDR3 protein. The sample shows 70,000 or so distinct CDR3 sequences, around 5.5% of them seen only once. Source material: PBMCs. The source of these receptors is a woman in her twenties or thirties with multiple sclerosis.

As to this clonotype: Since a much larger clone is just one base distant, this may be a read error. Written as DNA, the CDR3 is TGTGCTAGTGGCATCCGGGACAGCTACTATAGCCCCTACGAGCAGTACTTC. Translating it yields CASGIRDSYYSPYEQYF. The rearrangement joins TRBV12-5 to TRBJ2-7; TRBD1 aligns across 7 bases. The V gene's germline CDR1 is LGHNT and CDR2 FRNRAP. This CDR3 contains 17 residues. The V gene end was trimmed by 6 bases and the J gene end by 2 bases; junction bases not matched to a gene: 16.

This clonotype has a count of ten or more. The rearrangement links TRBV10-3 to TRBJ1-5; D unclear. Trimming removed 0 bases from V and 0 bases from J, with 12 bases in between. Germline values: CDR1 ENHRY, CDR2 SYGVKD. This CDR3 region has 17 residues. The CDR3 here is CAISESRGRYSNQPQHF. The CDR3 coding sequence is TGTGCCATCAGTGAGTCGCGAGGACGGTATAGCAATCAGCCCCAGCATTTT.

This clonotype qualifies as medium-sized. The chain joins TRBV15 to TRBJ2-1; TRBD1 aligns across 8 bases. The CDR3 loop spans 15 amino acids. Unmatched junction bases numbered 3, after V lost 0 bases and J lost 5 bases. Germline loops: CDR1 LNHNV, CDR2 YYDKDF (reference sequence). The CDR3 DNA reads as TGTGCCACCAGCAGAGATGGCAGGGGGCACAATGAGCAGTTCTTC. This sequence encodes CATSRDGRGHNEQFF.

This clonotype was detected ten times or more. CDR3 sequence: CASSVPPRGEDPQYF. The DNA of the CDR3 is TGTGCCAGCAGCGTCCCTCCGAGGGGGGAAGATCCGCAGTACTTC. This sequence joins TRBV21-1 and TRBJ2-7; whether TRBD1, the table's D call, matches the DNA was not checked. TRBV21-1 is marked as a pseudogene. The CDR3 loop spans 15 amino acids.

In its sample, this clonotype was seen many times. One end of the junction fails to match germline, which may point to a read error. The V and J genes are TRBV20-1 and TRBJ1-5; 7 positions match TRBD1. The CDR3 is made up of 14 amino acids. CDR1 DFQATT and CDR2 SNEGSKA come from the germline V gene (reference sequence). CDR3 sequence reads: CSATRQGRFQPQNF. The CDR3, as DNA: TGCAGTGCTACTAGACAGGGCCGTTTTCAGCCCCAGAATTTT.

There are many counts of this clonotype. This chain joins TRBV5-1 and TRBJ2-5; no reliable D call. V was trimmed by 2 bases and J by 3 bases, leaving 14 bases between them. CDR3 length: 15 amino acids. Germline CDR1 and CDR2: SGHRS and YFSETQ. The CDR3 region is CASSFGGQMEETQYF. CDR3 DNA sequence: TGCGCCAGCAGCTTCGGCGGCCAGATGGAAGAGACCCAGTACTTC.

This clonotype was counted ten times or more. V usage is TRBV10-1 and J usage is TRBJ2-1; tentatively, D is TRBD2 (5 bases). CDR1 is WNHNN and CDR2 is SYGVQD in the germline V gene (reference sequence). The CDR3 covers 12 residues. V was trimmed by 4 bases and J by 10 bases, leaving 11 bases between them. Written as DNA, the CDR3 is TGCGCCAGCAGTGGCGACTACCTAGAGCAGTTCTTC. It specifies CASSGDYLEQFF.

This clonotype was found once. Given a much more abundant clone one base away, this may be a read error. In this CDR3 the conserved last residue, phenylalanine or tryptophan, is missing, so a read error is likely. V gene TRBV7-9 combines with J gene TRBJ2-2; D might be TRBD1 or TRBD2, each matching 5 bases. This CDR3 has 15 amino acids. Germline CDR1 and CDR2: SEHNR and FQNEAQ (reference sequence). V gave up 5 bases and J gave up 6 bases, with 16 bases separating them. In DNA form, the CDR3 reads TGTGCCAGCAGCGAACCGGGGCAATTCCCCGGGGAGCTGTTTATT. Translating it yields CASSEPGQFPGELFI.

The rearrangement links TRBV11-2 to TRBJ1-1; a possible D gene is TRBD1 (5 bases). Trimming took 5 bases from V and 4 from J, leaving 17 bases between them. This CDR3 contains 15 residues. From germline, CDR1 is SGHAT and CDR2 FQNNGV. The CDR3 loop reads CASSPRTFSVTEAFF. In DNA form, the CDR3 reads TGTGCCAGCAGCCCGAGGACATTTTCGGTCACTGAAGCTTTCTTT. Full variable domain (rest looked up from reference TRBV11-2 and TRBJ1-1): EAGVAQSPRYKIIEKRQSVAFWCNPISGHATLYWYQQILGQGPKLLIQFQNNGVVDDSQLPKDRFSAERLKGVDSTLKIQPAKLEDSAVYLCASSPRTFSVTEAFFGQGTRLTVV.

In this sample, this clonotype turned up many times. This chain connects TRBV6-8 to TRBJ2-5; 7 bases line up with TRBD1. In germline, CDR1 is MNHGY, CDR2 SAAAGT. V gave up 6 bases and J gave up 7 bases; unmatched junction bases: 20. The CDR3 extends over 17 amino acids. The DNA for the CDR3 is TGTGCCAGCAGATCCACCGGGACAGAGATCGCTTTTGGGACCCAGTACTTC. It specifies CASRSTGTEIAFGTQYF.

This clonotype was detected only a few times. The rearrangement joins TRBV6-5 to TRBJ2-1; D uncertain. The germline gives CDR1 MNHEY, CDR2 SVGAGI. CDR3 size: 13 residues. Trimming cost V 2 bases and J 7 bases, with 9 bases left between them. Written as DNA, the CDR3 is TGTGCCAGCAGTTACACCGCCTCTAATGAGCAGTTCTTC. This encodes CASSYTASNEQFF.

This clonotype occurred many times. J is TRBJ1-5 and V is TRBV6-6; D gene uncertain. Germline CDR1 is MNHNY and CDR2 is SVGAGI (reference sequence). Trimming removed 7 bases at V and 0 bases at J, with 13 bases between. The CDR3 is 15 residues long. CDR3 sequence: CASNKRSNSNQPQHF. The CDR3 bases are TGTGCCAGCAATAAAAGATCTAATAGCAATCAGCCCCAGCATTTT.